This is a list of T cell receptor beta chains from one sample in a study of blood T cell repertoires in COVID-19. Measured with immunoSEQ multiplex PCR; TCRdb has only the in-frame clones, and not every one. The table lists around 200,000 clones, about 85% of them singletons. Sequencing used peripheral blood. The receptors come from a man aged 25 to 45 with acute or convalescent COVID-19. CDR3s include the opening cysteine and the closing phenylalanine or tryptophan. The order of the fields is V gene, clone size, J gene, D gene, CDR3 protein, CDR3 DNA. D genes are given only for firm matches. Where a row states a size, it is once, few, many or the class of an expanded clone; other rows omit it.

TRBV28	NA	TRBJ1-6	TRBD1	CASSLDRYNSPLHF	TGTGCCAGCAGTCTGGACAGGTATAATTCACCCCTCCACTTT
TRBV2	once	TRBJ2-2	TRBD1	CASMAGTGVTGELFF	TGTGCCAGCATGGCCGGGACAGGGGTCACCGGGGAGCTGTTTTTT
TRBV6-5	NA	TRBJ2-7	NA	CASSYVSGSDEQYF	TGTGCCAGCAGTTACGTGTCCGGGTCTGACGAGCAGTACTTC
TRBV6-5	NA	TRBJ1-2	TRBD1	CASSYRDRAYGYTF	TGTGCCAGCAGTTATCGGGACAGGGCCTATGGCTACACCTTC
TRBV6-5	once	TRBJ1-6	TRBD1	CASSYGDRVASPLHF	TGTGCCAGCAGTTACGGGGACAGGGTGGCCTCACCCCTCCACTTT
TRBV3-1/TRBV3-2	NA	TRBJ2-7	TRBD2	CASSQALATYEQYF	TGTGCCAGCAGCCAAGCACTAGCGACCTACGAGCAGTACTTC
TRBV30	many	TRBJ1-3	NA	CAWSRQVGNTIYF	TGTGCCTGGAGCCGACAGGTCGGAAACACCATATATTTT
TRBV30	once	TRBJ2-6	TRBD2	CACTSGHNSGANVLTF	TGTGCCTGTACTAGCGGTCACAACTCTGGGGCCAACGTCCTGACTTTC
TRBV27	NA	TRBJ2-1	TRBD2	CASSFGGGSDEQFF	TGTGCCAGCAGTTTTGGCGGGGGTTCGGATGAGCAGTTCTTC
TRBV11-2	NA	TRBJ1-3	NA	CASSPNIRGDSGNTIYF	TGTGCCAGCAGCCCAAACATTCGGGGGGACTCTGGAAACACCATATATTTT
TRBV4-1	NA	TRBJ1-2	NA	CASSQSYGRSNGYTF	TGCGCCAGCAGCCAAAGTTACGGGAGGAGCAATGGCTACACCTTC
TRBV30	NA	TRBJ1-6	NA	CAWSPGNTLHF	TGTGCCTGGAGTCCCGGGAACACCCTCCACTTT
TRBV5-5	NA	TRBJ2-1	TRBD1	CASSPVMPGQPVNEQFF	TGTGCCAGCAGCCCGGTAATGCCGGGACAGCCTGTCAATGAGCAGTTCTTC
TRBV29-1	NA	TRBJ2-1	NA	CSVALGYYNEQFF	TGCAGCGTAGCTCTAGGCTACTACAATGAGCAGTTCTTC
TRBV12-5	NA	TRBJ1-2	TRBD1	CASDLTGNYGYTF	TGTGCTAGTGACCTGACAGGGAACTATGGCTACACCTTC
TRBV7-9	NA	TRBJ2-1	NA	CASSLPGAIYNEQFF	TGTGCCAGCAGCTTACCAGGGGCAATCTACAATGAGCAGTTCTTC
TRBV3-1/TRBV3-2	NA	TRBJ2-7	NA	CASSPQPRGAPYEQYF	TGTGCCAGCAGCCCCCAACCACGCGGGGCCCCCTACGAGCAGTACTTC
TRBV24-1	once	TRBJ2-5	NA	CATSAAEVETQYF	TGTGCCACCAGTGCGGCGGAGGTAGAGACCCAGTACTTC
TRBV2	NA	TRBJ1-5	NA	CASSEVREQPQHF	TGTGCCAGCAGTGAGGTCAGGGAACAGCCCCAGCATTTT
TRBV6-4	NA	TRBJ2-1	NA	CASSDSWPSYNEQFF	TGTGCCAGCAGTGACTCTTGGCCCTCCTACAATGAGCAGTTCTTC
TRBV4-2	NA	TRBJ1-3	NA	CASSQTERNTIYF	TGTGCCAGCAGCCAGACGGAGAGAAACACCATATATTTT
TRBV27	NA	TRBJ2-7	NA	CASSPGLPPEQYF	TGTGCCAGCAGTCCCGGACTGCCCCCCGAGCAGTACTTC
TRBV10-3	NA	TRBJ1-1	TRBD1	CAISESGTGPTEAFF	TGTGCCATCAGTGAGTCCGGGACAGGGCCCACTGAAGCTTTCTTT
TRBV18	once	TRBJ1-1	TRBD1	CASSPGGQGRAEAFF	TGTGCCAGCTCACCGGGCGGACAGGGCCGCGCTGAAGCTTTCTTT
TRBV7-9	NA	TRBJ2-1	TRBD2	CASSLAGDIRGFF	TGTGCCAGCAGTCTAGCGGGGGATATTCGTGGGTTCTTC